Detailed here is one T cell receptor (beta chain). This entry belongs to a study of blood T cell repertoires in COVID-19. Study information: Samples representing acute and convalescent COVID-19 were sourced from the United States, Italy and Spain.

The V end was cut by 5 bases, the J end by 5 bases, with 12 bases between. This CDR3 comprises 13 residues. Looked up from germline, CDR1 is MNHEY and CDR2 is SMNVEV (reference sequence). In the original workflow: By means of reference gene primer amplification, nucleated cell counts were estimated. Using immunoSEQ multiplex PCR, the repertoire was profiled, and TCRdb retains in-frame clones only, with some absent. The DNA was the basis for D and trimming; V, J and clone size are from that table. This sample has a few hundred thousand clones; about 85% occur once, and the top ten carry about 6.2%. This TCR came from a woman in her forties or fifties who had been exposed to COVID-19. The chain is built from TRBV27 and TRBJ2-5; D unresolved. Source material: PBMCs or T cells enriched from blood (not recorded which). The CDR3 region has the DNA TGTGCCAGCAGTACGACTCGATCGGAGACCCAGTACTTC. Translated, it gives CASSTTRSETQYF.